The clone carrying this T cell receptor beta chain was seen repeatedly, ten times or more. The antigen is not known. Arm-PCR of CDR3 regions with iRepertoire HTBI primers generated TCR beta libraries. TCRdb called the multiplex PCR reads again in MiXCR, with one record for every CDR3 protein. This table has about 530,000 distinct CDR3 sequences, about 16% appearing once. The germline CDR1 and CDR2 sequences are SEHNR and FQNEAQ (reference sequence). The CDR3 covers 13 residues. Trimming took off 11 bases at V and 0 bases at J, with 14 bases between the two ends. These data come from a study of regulatory T cells in long-lasting Graves disease. Overall study results and limits: A greater number of public clonotypes (approximately 2,500) was shared by persistent patients than by new patients (about 990).

Time point of the sample: newly diagnosed GD, antithyroid drugs for less than 3 months. Researchers made the TCR library from RNA that was extracted from PBMCs. These data were also reused for a study on T cells in Graves' hyperthyroidism and ophthalmopathy. As that report states: An absence of ophthalmopathy progression within 18 months meant stable Graves' hyperthyroidism. Thyroid ultrasound, orbital computed tomography, clinical symptoms, and serum thyroxine and TRAb underpinned diagnoses.

The chain has TRBV7-9 and TRBJ2-7; no reliable D call. Here the sequenced sample was peripheral blood mononuclear cells (PBMCs), taken at new diagnosis, from a patient treated with antithyroid drugs. The source of this sequence is a woman aged 40-65 years with Graves disease. CDR3 in amino acids: CACSGGDSYEQYF. In DNA form, the CDR3 reads TGTGCCTGCTCCGGTGGGGACTCCTACGAGCAGTACTTC.